These T cell receptor beta chains were read from a single sample in a study of T cells in Graves' hyperthyroidism and ophthalmopathy. TCRdb independently ran MiXCR on the multiplex PCR reads; one entry per CDR3 protein. The repertoire holds 300,000 to 450,000 distinct CDR3 sequences, with 15% to 19% as singletons. What was sequenced was blood. Receptor source: a woman under 30 with Graves' hyperthyroidism that later progressed to Graves' ophthalmopathy. Each CDR3 is given with its conserved first and last residue. D genes are given only for firm matches. Size tells how often a clone was seen (once, few, many) or the class of an expanded clone, and some rows leave it out.

>TRBJ2-5|NA|15|TRBV5-1|NA
CASSLGGGLQETQYF
TGCGCCAGCAGCTTGGGCGGGGGCCTCCAAGAGACCCAGTACTTC
>TRBJ2-7|TRBD2|18|TRBV11-2|NA
CASSFFLLGTNYDYEQYF
TGTGCCAGCAGCTTTTTTCTTTTAGGGACTAACTACGACTACGAGCAGTACTTC
>TRBJ1-6|NA|14|TRBV6-2/TRBV6-3|NA
CASSCGGRNSPLHF
TGTGCCAGCAGTTGCGGGGGGAGAAATTCACCCCTCCACTTT
>TRBJ2-7|TRBD2|14|TRBV15|NA
CATSVGTSGYEQYF
TGTGCCACCAGCGTCGGGACTAGCGGCTACGAGCAGTACTTC
>TRBJ2-1|TRBD2|18|TRBV4-3|few
CASSHRLAGVTSYNEQFF
TGCGCCAGCAGCCACCGACTAGCGGGAGTTACCTCCTACAATGAGCAGTTCTTC
>TRBJ2-1|NA|14|TRBV9|NA
CASSPSVGYNEQFF
TGTGCCAGCAGCCCTTCCGTAGGGTACAATGAGCAGTTCTTC
>TRBJ2-3|TRBD1|15|TRBV6-7|NA
CASSNRGRNTDTQYF
TGTGCCAGCAGCAACAGGGGGCGCAACACAGATACGCAGTATTTT
>TRBJ2-2|NA|14|TRBV2|many
CASRAVPNTGELFF
TGTGCCAGCAGGGCCGTCCCGAACACCGGGGAGCTGTTTTTT
>TRBJ2-7|NA|15|TRBV20-1|many
CSARDNSNVPYEQYF
TGCAGTGCTAGAGATAACAGTAACGTCCCCTACGAGCAGTACTTC
>TRBJ2-7|NA|14|TRBV5-1|many
CASSLGLSSYEQYF
TGTGCCAGCAGTTTGGGGCTGAGCTCCTACGAGCAGTACTTC
>TRBJ2-7|NA|12|TRBV29-1|many
CSATGKAYEQYF
TGCAGCGCAACAGGGAAGGCCTACGAGCAGTACTTC
>TRBJ2-3|NA|20|TRBV10-3|many
CAISESGQRVQRVGTDTQYF
TGTGCCATCAGTGAGTCGGGGCAGCGTGTACAGCGGGTGGGCACAGATACGCAGTATTTT
>TRBJ2-2|NA|17|TRBV19|once
CASSVTFGTLNTGELFF
TGTGCCAGTAGTGTGACATTCGGGACGCTGAACACCGGGGAGCTGTTTTTT
>TRBJ2-2|NA|14|TRBV6-1|many
CASRSRANTGELFF
TGTGCCAGCAGGTCCAGGGCGAACACCGGGGAGCTGTTTTTT
>TRBJ1-6|NA|16|TRBV19|NA
CASSIGIGFSNSPLHF
TGTGCCAGTAGTATAGGCATCGGCTTTTCCAATTCACCCCTCCACTTT
>TRBJ1-4|NA|14|TRBV3-1|many
CASSQDRGVRRVFF
TGTGCCAGCAGCCAAGATCGGGGGGTTCGAAGGGTGTTTTTT
>TRBJ2-2|NA|16|TRBV27|few
CASRPLAAGDTGELFF
TGTGCCAGCAGGCCTCTAGCGGCAGGGGACACCGGGGAGCTGTTTTTT
>TRBJ2-5|NA|14|TRBV9|NA
CASSVASQQETQYF
TGTGCCAGCAGCGTAGCCAGTCAACAAGAGACCCAGTACTTC
>TRBJ1-5|TRBD1|14|TRBV19|many
CASSGTGGNQPQHF
TGTGCCAGCAGTGGGACAGGGGGCAATCAGCCCCAGCATTTT
>TRBJ2-5|NA|13|TRBV18|few
CASSPGIEETQYF
TGTGCCAGCTCACCAGGGATCGAGGAGACCCAGTACTTC